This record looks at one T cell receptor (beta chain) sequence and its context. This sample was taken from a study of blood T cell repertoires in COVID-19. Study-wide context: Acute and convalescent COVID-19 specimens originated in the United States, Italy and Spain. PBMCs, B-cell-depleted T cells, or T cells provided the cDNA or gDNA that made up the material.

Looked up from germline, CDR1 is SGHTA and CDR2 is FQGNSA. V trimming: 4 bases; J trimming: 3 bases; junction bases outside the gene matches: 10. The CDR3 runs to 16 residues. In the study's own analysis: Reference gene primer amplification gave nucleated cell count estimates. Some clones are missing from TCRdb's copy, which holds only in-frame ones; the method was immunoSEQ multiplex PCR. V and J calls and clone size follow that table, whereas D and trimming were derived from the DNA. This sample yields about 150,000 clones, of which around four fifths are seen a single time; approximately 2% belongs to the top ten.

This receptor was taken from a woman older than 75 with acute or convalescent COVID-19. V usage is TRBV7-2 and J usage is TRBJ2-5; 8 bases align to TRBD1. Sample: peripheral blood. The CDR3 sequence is CASSSQSGTGKETQYF. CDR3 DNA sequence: TGTGCCAGCAGCTCTCAGTCCGGGACAGGAAAAGAGACCCAGTACTTC.